One and the same sample provided the 23 T cell receptor beta chains below, sequenced in a study of blood T cells in healthy people across ages (dated by TCRdb to 2014 to 2015). Receptors were amplified or captured by 5' RACE. Instrument used: Illumina HiSeq 2500. A second PCR of roughly 6 to 11 cycles was run with a J-beta primer mix and a sample-barcoded 5' primer. TCRdb reworked the public reads: Q25 trimming with fastp, MiXCR clone assembly, productive beta chains retained. Each entry is one CDR3 protein sequence, shown with its most common DNA and genes. The sample data list around 600,000 distinct CDR3 sequences, and around 48% of these were observed just once. The ten largest clones take up just under 25% of the sample. Sequencing input: blood. These receptors all come from a man at least 80 years old in good health.

The count of this clonotype is one. The chain recombines TRBV18 with TRBJ2-1; D may be TRBD1 (5 bases). Germline-derived CDR1 and CDR2 are KGHSH and LQKENI. The CDR3 spans 15 residues. The V gene lost 2 bases and the J gene lost 5 bases, with 13 bases spanning the gap. The CDR3 DNA reads TGTGCCAGCTCACCAGGGGCAGAGAGAAACAATGAGCAGTTCTTC. Translated, it gives CASSPGAERNNEQFF.

The gene calls are TRBV5-6 and TRBJ2-1; perhaps TRBD2 as D (6 bases). In germline, CDR1 is SGHDT, CDR2 YYEEEE. CDR3 length: 14 residues. V lost 1 base, J lost 7 bases, and 12 bases lay in between. The DNA of the CDR3 is TGTGCCAGCAGCTTGTGGATAGGGAGGAATGAGCAGTTCTTC. Translating it yields CASSLWIGRNEQFF.

This clonotype came up a few times. The V gene is TRBV29-1, the J gene TRBJ2-7, with 7 bases aligning to TRBD1. Germline CDR1 reads SQVTM; CDR2 reads ANQGSEA. The V gene end was trimmed by 4 bases and the J gene end by 4 bases; junction bases not matched to a gene: 4. The CDR3 runs to 12 residues. The CDR3 DNA sequence: TGCAGCGTTGGAGGGGGCTCGTACGAGCAGTACTTC. Translating it yields CSVGGGSYEQYF.

In its sample, this clonotype was seen a few times. V gene TRBV20-1 combines with J gene TRBJ2-1; 7 bases are a match to TRBD1. The end of the DNA aligns better with TRBJ2-7, so the J call may be wrong. Per germline, CDR1 DFQATT and CDR2 SNEGSKA (reference sequence). The CDR3 length is 14 residues. The CDR3 is CSAKGGQIYNEQYF. The CDR3 nucleotides read TGCAGTGCCAAAGGGGGCCAAATCTACAATGAGCAGTACTTC.

This clonotype was found a few times. The chain employs TRBV20-1 and TRBJ2-1; unclear D gene. Deletions cut 3 bases from V and 0 bases from J, with 18 bases between. Germline assignment: CDR1 DFQATT and CDR2 SNEGSKA (reference sequence). This CDR3 comprises 17 residues. The CDR3 loop is CSASRIGRSSSYNEQFF. CDR3 nucleotide sequence: TGCAGTGCTAGCCGAATTGGACGGAGTAGCTCCTACAATGAGCAGTTCTTC.

This clonotype was seen a handful of times. For the CDR3, the DNA is TGCAGCGCTAGAGGGCCGTACACTGAAGCTTTCTTT. As protein: CSARGPYTEAFF. This chain connects TRBV29-1 to TRBJ1-1; no reliable D call. V gave up 7 bases and J gave up 3 bases, with 12 bases separating them. Germline CDR1 is SQVTM and CDR2 is ANQGSEA. The CDR3 sequence is 12 residues long.

The chain joins TRBV29-1 to TRBJ2-1, with 7 bases aligning to TRBD2. CDR3 size: 14 residues. Germline CDR1 SQVTM, CDR2 ANQGSEA. Trimming removed 8 bases from V and 5 bases from J; junction bases left unmatched: 12. In DNA, the CDR3 is TGCAGCCAGGCTATGTGGGGGGGAAACAATGAGCAGTTCTTC. Encoded protein: CSQAMWGGNNEQFF.

The chain has TRBV5-1 and TRBJ2-7; TRBD1 or TRBD2 may be the D gene (5 bases each). This CDR3 contains 15 residues. V was shortened by 5 bases and J by 10 bases, with 25 bases between the two germline ends. Germline CDR1 reads SGHRS; CDR2 reads YFSETQ. CDR3 region: CASRYNVRGRETQYF. DNA for the CDR3: TGCGCCAGCAGATATAACGTTAGGGGAAGGGAGACTCAGTACTTC.

The rearrangement joins TRBV7-2 to TRBJ2-3, with D perhaps TRBD2 (7 bases). Germline values: CDR1 SGHTA, CDR2 FQGNSA. The ends were cut back, 8 bases at V and 2 bases at J, with 14 bases in the middle. The CDR3 is 14 amino acids. The CDR3 DNA reads as TGTGCCAGCTCTAGGGCGGGGGCCACAGATACGCAGTATTTT. It is translated as CASSRAGATDTQYF.

This clonotype was picked up a small number of times. The chain joins TRBV20-1 to TRBJ2-1; D might be TRBD2 (6 bases). CDR1 is DFQATT, CDR2 SNEGSKA, per germline (reference sequence). The V gene lost 5 bases and the J gene lost 9 bases, with 14 bases spanning the gap. This CDR3 has 12 residues. CDR3 coding DNA: TGCAGTGCTTACTGGAGGGCGGGTGAGCAGTTCTTC. Translation gives CSAYWRAGEQFF.

The V and J genes are TRBV25-1 and TRBJ1-5; the match to TRBD1 covers 7 bases. V was clipped by 9 bases and J by 7 bases; unmatched bases: 12. CDR1 and CDR2 (germline): MGHDK, SYGVNS. The CDR3 has 14 residues. This CDR3 is CARPTGWARQPQHF. CDR3 DNA sequence: TGTGCCAGACCGACAGGGTGGGCACGGCAGCCCCAGCATTTT.

J is TRBJ2-7 and V is TRBV5-1, with D maybe TRBD1 (6 bases). This CDR3 contains 15 residues. CDR1 is SGHRS, CDR2 YFSETQ, per germline. V lost 3 bases and J 0 bases, leaving 13 bases between the germline ends. The CDR3 protein is CASSSLTGSSYEQYF. In DNA, the CDR3 is TGCGCCAGCAGCTCCCTGACAGGCAGCTCCTACGAGCAGTACTTC.

V and J are TRBV20-1 and TRBJ2-1; the D gene is possibly TRBD2 (5 bases). The CDR3 is 12 amino acids. Trimming took off 6 bases at V and 9 bases at J, with 15 bases between the two ends. Germline-derived CDR1 and CDR2 are DFQATT and SNEGSKA (reference sequence). The DNA for the CDR3 is TGCAGTGCGCAAGATAGCGTAGTTGAGCAGTTCTTC. Encoded protein: CSAQDSVVEQFF.

This clonotype was seen just once. V gene TRBV20-1 combines with J gene TRBJ2-7; D uncertain. There are 14 residues in the CDR3. Trimming took 3 bases from V and 7 from J, leaving 19 bases between them. Looked up from germline, CDR1 is DFQATT and CDR2 is SNEGSKA (reference sequence). The CDR3 coding sequence is TGCAGTGCTAGTACTAACGGGCCTTACAATGAGCAGTACTTC. As protein: CSASTNGPYNEQYF.

V and J are TRBV11-2 and TRBJ1-2; 7 bases map to TRBD1. This CDR3 is built from 15 residues. CDR1 is SGHAT and CDR2 is FQNNGV in the germline V gene. The ends lost 5 bases at V and 3 bases at J; junction bases unmatched: 9. CDR3 region: CASSPHPDRHYGYTF. In DNA form, the CDR3 reads TGTGCCAGCAGCCCACACCCGGACAGGCACTATGGCTACACCTTC.

This clonotype was counted between two and nine times. This sequence joins TRBV10-3 and TRBJ2-5; either TRBD1 or TRBD2 may supply D (5 bases each). Germline assignment: CDR1 ENHRY and CDR2 SYGVKD. CDR3 length: 14 residues. Trimming took off 2 bases at V and 3 bases at J, with 10 bases between the two ends. The CDR3 loop reads CAISEARGEETQYF. CDR3 DNA sequence: TGTGCCATCAGTGAGGCCCGGGGCGAAGAGACCCAGTACTTC.

Many counts were recorded for this clonotype. The rearrangement uses TRBV6-6 and TRBJ1-5; D not certain. Germline V gene lookup returns CDR1 MNHNY and CDR2 SVGAGI (reference sequence). The CDR3 covers 13 residues. V was trimmed by 5 bases and J by 6 bases, leaving 11 bases between them. DNA of the CDR3: TGTGCCAGCAGTGTAACTGGCGCTCAGCCCCAGCATTTT. It is translated as CASSVTGAQPQHF.

The chain combines TRBV4-1 with TRBJ2-3, with TRBD2 identical over 8 bases. The CDR3 consists of 15 residues. The J segment lost 5 bases and the V segment lost 4 bases, leaving 8 bases of the junction unmatched. Germline values: CDR1 MGHRA, CDR2 YSYEKL. CDR3 loop: CASSRGGNTEDTQYF. The DNA of the CDR3 is TGCGCCAGCAGCCGCGGGGGGAACACAGAAGATACGCAGTATTTT.

The chain employs TRBV29-1 and TRBJ2-1; weak D call: TRBD1 (6 bases). CDR1 and CDR2 from the germline V gene are SQVTM and ANQGSEA. This CDR3 has 14 amino acids. The germline V and J ends were trimmed by 3 bases and 7 bases, with 16 bases remaining between them. CDR3 sequence: CSVEKAQGGNEQFF. The CDR3, as DNA: TGCAGCGTTGAGAAGGCACAGGGCGGGAATGAGCAGTTCTTC.

This clonotype was counted many times. The rearrangement joins TRBV7-9 to TRBJ2-7, with D perhaps TRBD1 or TRBD2 (5 bases each). The CDR3 consists of 14 residues. The germline V gene has CDR1 SEHNR and CDR2 FQNEAQ (reference sequence). Deletions cut 1 base from V and 5 bases from J, with 12 bases between. Here the CDR3 DNA reads TGTGCCAGCAGCTTAGGGGGGATTCTCCACGAGCAGTACTTC. Translating it yields CASSLGGILHEQYF.

J is TRBJ2-2 and V is TRBV6-5; 8 bases match TRBD1. The J segment lost 1 base and the V segment lost 2 bases, leaving 6 bases of the junction unmatched. Germline-derived CDR1 and CDR2 are MNHEY and SVGAGI. The CDR3 consists of 17 residues. DNA of the CDR3: TGTGCCAGCAGTTACACCAGGACAGGGCGGAACACCGGGGAGCTGTTTTTT. Translation: CASSYTRTGRNTGELFF.

In this sample, this clonotype turned up a few times. The chain links TRBV5-1 to TRBJ2-5; D uncertain. CDR3 size: 13 residues. With 5 bases removed from V and 2 bases from J, the gap between germline ends came to 10 bases. Germline values: CDR1 SGHRS, CDR2 YFSETQ. The CDR3 DNA is TGCGCCAGCAGATATGGACGGCAAGAGACCCAGTACTTC. It codes for CASRYGRQETQYF.

The V call is TRBV10-1, the J call TRBJ2-7, with a weak D call TRBD1 (5 bases). Judging by the DNA end, TRBJ2-5 fits better; the J call may be wrong. There are 15 residues in the CDR3. The germline V gene has CDR1 WNHNN and CDR2 SYGVQD (reference sequence). DNA of the CDR3: TGCGCCAGCAGTGAGTCGGAAGGGGCCAGGGAGACCCAGTACTTC. Its protein product is CASSESEGARETQYF.